Shown below are 9 T cell receptor beta chains from a single sample sequenced in a study of cytomegalovirus exposure and HLA in healthy donors. Both 60 Vbeta primers and 13 Jbeta primers went into the PCR. Profiled with immunoSEQ multiplex PCR; TCRdb holds only in-frame clones, not every one. Counted here are approximately 78,000 clones, 65% to 80% occurring once; the ten biggest clones make up less than 25%. The sequencing sample was made of PBMCs. Receptor source: a man aged 40-50 years in good health and CMV-seropositive.

The rearrangement joins TRBV11-2 to TRBJ1-4; D may be TRBD1 (6 bases). V was shortened by 5 bases and J by 8 bases, with 21 bases between the two germline ends. The CDR3 covers 16 residues. Germline-derived CDR1 and CDR2 are SGHAT and FQNNGV. Here the CDR3 DNA reads TGTGCCAGCAGCAACCTACTCAGGGGAGGGCGGGAAAAACTGTTTTTT. As protein: CASSNLLRGGREKLFF.

This chain links TRBV30 with TRBJ1-2; tentative D call: TRBD1 (5 bases). This CDR3 contains 14 residues. V was cut by 1 base and J by 2 bases, with 11 bases left in between. Germline CDR1 and CDR2: GTSNPN and SVGIG (reference sequence). The CDR3 coding sequence is TGTGCCTGGAGTGCCACCGGGGGAAACTATGGCTACACCTTC. Amino acid sequence: CAWSATGGNYGYTF.

The rearrangement joins TRBV5-4 to TRBJ1-2; D remains unclear. The V end lost 4 bases, the J end lost 2 bases, and 18 bases lay between the germline ends. The germline CDR1 and CDR2 sequences are SGHNT and YYREEE (reference sequence). This CDR3 has 16 residues. The CDR3: CASSNSVGETNYGYTF. The CDR3 DNA reads TGTGCCAGCAGCAACTCCGTCGGAGAGACGAACTATGGCTACACCTTC. Full variable domain (rest looked up from reference TRBV5-4 and TRBJ1-2): ETGVTQSPTHLIKTRGQQVTLRCSSQSGHNTVSWYQQALGQGPQFIFQYYREEENGRGNFPPRFSGLQFPNYSSELNVNALELDDSALYLCASSNSVGETNYGYTFGSGTRLTVV.

The chain links TRBV6-1 to TRBJ1-6; D remains ambiguous. Germline V gene lookup returns CDR1 MNHNS and CDR2 SASEGT. This CDR3 contains 14 residues. V shed 4 bases and J shed 3 bases, with 7 bases lying between them. CDR3: CASSAGDYNSPLHF. The CDR3 nucleotides read TGTGCCAGCAGTGCCGGAGACTATAATTCACCCCTCCACTTT.

V is TRBV28 and J is TRBJ2-6; D gene uncertain. V gave up 6 bases and J gave up 0 bases, with 15 bases separating them. From germline, CDR1 is MDHEN and CDR2 SYDVKM. This CDR3 is built from 17 residues. CDR3 in amino acids: CASRTSTHSSGANVLTF. The CDR3 bases are TGTGCCAGCAGGACTTCGACTCATAGCTCTGGGGCCAACGTCCTGACTTTC.

This clone was picked up one time. In nucleotides, the CDR3 is TGTGCCAGCAGTTGGAGGGCTTGGCTTTTTCGCTCCTATAATTCACCCCTCCACTTT. Translated, it gives CASSWRAWLFRSYNSPLHF. The rearrangement uses TRBV7-2 and TRBJ1-6; D is uncertain. Germline-derived CDR1 and CDR2 are SGHTA and FQGNSA. The CDR3 length is 19 residues. Trimming removed 6 bases from V and 0 bases from J, with 21 bases in between.

The DNA of the CDR3 is TGCGCCAGCAGCGAAGGTTCCGGGCAGCCCCAGCATTTT. Protein: CASSEGSGQPQHF. This chain connects TRBV10-1 to TRBJ1-5; D is undetermined. The CDR3 is 13 amino acids. CDR1 is WNHNN, CDR2 SYGVQD, per germline (reference sequence). The V and J ends lost 6 bases and 7 bases respectively, with 13 bases between them.

A remark on this clone: Sequence at one end of the junction differs from germline and may be a read error. The chain is built from TRBV7-7 and TRBJ2-7; 8 nucleotides line up with TRBD1. Germline CDR1 is SSHAT and CDR2 is FNYEAQ (reference sequence). The CDR3 extends over 14 amino acids. This CDR3 reads CASSLGGQGYEQYF. The DNA of the CDR3 is TGTGCTAGCAGCTTAGGTGGACAGGGATACGAGCAGTACTTC.

This chain connects TRBV5-6 to TRBJ1-3, with D possibly matching TRBD1 (5 bases). The CDR3 contains 17 residues. V lost 4 bases to trimming and J lost 0 bases, with 17 bases between them. Germline CDR1 and CDR2: SGHDT and YYEEEE. CDR3 bases: TGTGCCAGCAGCCTACTCGACAGACTTCCCTCTGGAAACACCATATATTTT. This encodes CASSLLDRLPSGNTIYF.